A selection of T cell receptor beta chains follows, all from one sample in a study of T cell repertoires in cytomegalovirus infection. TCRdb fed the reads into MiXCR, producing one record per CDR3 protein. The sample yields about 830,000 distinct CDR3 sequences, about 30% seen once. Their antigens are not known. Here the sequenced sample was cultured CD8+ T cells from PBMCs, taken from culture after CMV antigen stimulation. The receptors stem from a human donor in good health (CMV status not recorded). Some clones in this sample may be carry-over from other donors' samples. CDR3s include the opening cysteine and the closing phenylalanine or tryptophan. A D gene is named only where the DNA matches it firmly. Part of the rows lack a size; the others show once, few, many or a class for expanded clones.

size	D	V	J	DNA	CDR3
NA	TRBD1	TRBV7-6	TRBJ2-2	TGTGCCAGCAGCTTACGGGACAGGACGAACACCGGGGAGCTGTTTTTT	CASSLRDRTNTGELFF
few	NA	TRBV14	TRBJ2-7	TGTGCCAGCAGCCAAGATGGTCTTAGGGGGACCGAGCAGTACTTC	CASSQDGLRGTEQYF
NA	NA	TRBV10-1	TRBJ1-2	TGCGCCAGCAGTGAGGTTTACGGGCACGGCTACACCTTC	CASSEVYGHGYTF
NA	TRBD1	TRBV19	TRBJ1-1	TGTGCCAGTACCTACCGGGACAGGGGCGAAGCTTTCTTT	CASTYRDRGEAFF
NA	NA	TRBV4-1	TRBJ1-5	TGCGCCAGCAGCCAAGATCCGGCAGTAAATCAGCCCCAGCATTTT	CASSQDPAVNQPQHF
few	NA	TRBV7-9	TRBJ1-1	TGTGCCAGCTTGAGGGAGAGGAACACTGAAGCTTTCTTT	CASLRERNTEAFF
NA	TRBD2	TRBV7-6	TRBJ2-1	TGTGCTAGCAGCCTCAGCGGGGGAAGCCTCCGGCAGTTGTTCTTC	CASSLSGGSLRQLFF
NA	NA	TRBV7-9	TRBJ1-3	TGTGCCAGCAGCTTAAGCAGGGGTTCCTTTGGAAACACCATATATTTT	CASSLSRGSFGNTIYF
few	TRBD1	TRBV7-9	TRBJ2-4	TGTGCCAGCAGCCACGGGACAGCTGGTCGGGCCAAAAACATTCAGTACTTC	CASSHGTAGRAKNIQYF
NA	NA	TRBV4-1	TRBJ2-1	TGCGCCAGCAGCCAAGAACTCCCCCGGGTCGATGAGCAGTTCTTC	CASSQELPRVDEQFF
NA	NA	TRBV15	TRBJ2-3	TGTGCCACCAGCAGATCCACCCTCCGGGACCGCACGCAATATTTT	CATSRSTLRDRTQYF
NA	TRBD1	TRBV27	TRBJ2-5	TGTGCCAGCGGATTTGGGACAGGGCTTCAAGAGACCCAGTACTTC	CASGFGTGLQETQYF
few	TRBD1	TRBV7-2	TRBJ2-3	TGTGCCAGCAGCTTTTATAGGGGGCTCACAGATACGCAGTATTTT	CASSFYRGLTDTQYF
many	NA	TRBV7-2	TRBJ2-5	TGTGCCAGCAGCTCCCAGGCGGACCGCGTGCGAGAGACCCAGTACTTC	CASSSQADRVRETQYF
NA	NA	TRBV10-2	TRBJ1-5	TGCGCCAGCAGTGGCCAGGCTCATCGACGGCCAAATCAGCCCCAGCATTTT	CASSGQAHRRPNQPQHF
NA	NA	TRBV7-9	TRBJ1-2	TGTGCCAGCAGCCTAGGCGGTTTGGAGGACCTGGACTACACCTTC	CASSLGGLEDLDYTF
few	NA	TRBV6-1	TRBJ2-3	TGTGCCAGCAGTGAATACCGGGGGCCTAGGACAGATACGCAGTATTTT	CASSEYRGPRTDTQYF
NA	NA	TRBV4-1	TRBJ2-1	TGCGCCAGCAGCCAGATCGGACTCCGAGATTGGAATGAGCAGTTCTTC	CASSQIGLRDWNEQFF
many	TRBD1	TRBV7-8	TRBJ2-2	TGTGCCAGCAGAGATAGACCGGCCGGGACAGCGAACACCGGGGAGCTGTTTTTT	CASRDRPAGTANTGELFF
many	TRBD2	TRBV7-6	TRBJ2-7	TGTGCCAGCAGCTTGGTCCCGACTAGCGGATCCTACGAGCAGTACTTC	CASSLVPTSGSYEQYF
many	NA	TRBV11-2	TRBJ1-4	TGTGCCAGCAGACCCTGGCAGCCGTCTAATGAAAAACTGTTTTTT	CASRPWQPSNEKLFF
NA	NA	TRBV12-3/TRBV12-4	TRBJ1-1	TGTGCCAGCAGTTTGACAGAAAGGCCTGAAGCTTTCTTT	CASSLTERPEAFF